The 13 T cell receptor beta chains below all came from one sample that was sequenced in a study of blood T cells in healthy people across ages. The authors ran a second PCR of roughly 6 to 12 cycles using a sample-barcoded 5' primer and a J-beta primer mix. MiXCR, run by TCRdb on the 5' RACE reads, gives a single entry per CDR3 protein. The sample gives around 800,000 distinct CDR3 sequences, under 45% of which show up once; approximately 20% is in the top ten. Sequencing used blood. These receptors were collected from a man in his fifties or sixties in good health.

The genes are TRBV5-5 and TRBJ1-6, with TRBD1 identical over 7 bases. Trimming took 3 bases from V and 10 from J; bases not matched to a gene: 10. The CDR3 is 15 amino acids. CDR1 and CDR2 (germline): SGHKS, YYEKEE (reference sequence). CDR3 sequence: CASSYIRGDGSPLHF. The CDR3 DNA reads TGTGCCAGCAGCTATATCAGGGGGGATGGGTCACCCCTCCACTTT.

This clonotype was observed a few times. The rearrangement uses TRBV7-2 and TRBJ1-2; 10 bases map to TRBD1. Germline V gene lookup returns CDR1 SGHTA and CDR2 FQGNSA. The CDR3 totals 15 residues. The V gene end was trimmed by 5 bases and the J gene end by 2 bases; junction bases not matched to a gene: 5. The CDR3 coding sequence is TGTGCCAGCAGCATAGACAGGGGGCCAAACTATGGCTACACCTTC. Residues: CASSIDRGPNYGYTF.

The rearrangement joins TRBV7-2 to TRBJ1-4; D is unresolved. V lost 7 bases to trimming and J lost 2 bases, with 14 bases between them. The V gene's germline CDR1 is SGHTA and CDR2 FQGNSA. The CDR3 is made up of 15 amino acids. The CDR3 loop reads CASKGLSGTNEKLFF. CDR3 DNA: TGTGCCAGCAAAGGCCTAAGTGGCACTAATGAAAAACTGTTTTTT.

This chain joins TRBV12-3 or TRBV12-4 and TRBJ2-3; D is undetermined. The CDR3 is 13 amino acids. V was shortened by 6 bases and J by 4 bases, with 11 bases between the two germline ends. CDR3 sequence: CASSYQEPDTQYF. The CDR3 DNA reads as TGTGCCAGCAGCTATCAGGAACCAGATACGCAGTATTTT.

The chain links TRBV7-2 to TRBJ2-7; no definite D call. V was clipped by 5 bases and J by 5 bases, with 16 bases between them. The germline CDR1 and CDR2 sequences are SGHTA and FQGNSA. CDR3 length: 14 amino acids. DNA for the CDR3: TGTGCCAGCAGCCGAGAGAAGTGGGCGGACGAGCAGTACTTC. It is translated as CASSREKWADEQYF.

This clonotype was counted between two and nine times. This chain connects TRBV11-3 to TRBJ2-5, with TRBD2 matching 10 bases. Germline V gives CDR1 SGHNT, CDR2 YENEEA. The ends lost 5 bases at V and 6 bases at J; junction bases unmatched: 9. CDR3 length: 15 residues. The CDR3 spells CASSPGTSERKTQYF. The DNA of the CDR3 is TGTGCCAGCAGCCCAGGGACTAGCGAGCGGAAGACCCAGTACTTC.

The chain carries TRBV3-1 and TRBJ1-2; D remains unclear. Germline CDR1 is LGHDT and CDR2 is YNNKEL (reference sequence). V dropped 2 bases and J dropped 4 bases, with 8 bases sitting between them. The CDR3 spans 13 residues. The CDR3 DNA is TGTGCCAGCAGCCAAAAGGGAGGCTATGGCTACACCTTC. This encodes CASSQKGGYGYTF. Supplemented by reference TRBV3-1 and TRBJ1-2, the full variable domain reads DTAVSQTPKYLVTQMGNDKSIKCEQNLGHDTMYWYKQDSKKFLKIMFSYNNKELIINETVPNRFSPKSPDKAHLNLHINSLELGDSAVYFCASSQKGGYGYTFGSGTRLTVV.

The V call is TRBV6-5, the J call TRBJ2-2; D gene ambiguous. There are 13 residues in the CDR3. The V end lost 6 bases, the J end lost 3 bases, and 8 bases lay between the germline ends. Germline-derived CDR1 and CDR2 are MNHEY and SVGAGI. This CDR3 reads CASSLSYTGELFF. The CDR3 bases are TGTGCCAGCAGCCTCAGCTACACCGGGGAGCTGTTTTTT.

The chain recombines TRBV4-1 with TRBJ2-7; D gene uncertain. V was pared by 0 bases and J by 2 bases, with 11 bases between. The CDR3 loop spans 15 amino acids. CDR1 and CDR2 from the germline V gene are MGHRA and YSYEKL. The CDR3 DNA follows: TGCGCCAGCAGCCAAGATGCCTCCGGGCCCTACGAGCAGTACTTC. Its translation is CASSQDASGPYEQYF.

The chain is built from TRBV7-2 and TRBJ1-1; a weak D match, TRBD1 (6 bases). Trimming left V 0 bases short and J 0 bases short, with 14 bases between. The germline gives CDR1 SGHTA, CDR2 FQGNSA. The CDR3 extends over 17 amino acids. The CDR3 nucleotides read TGTGCCAGCAGCTTAGCGCGGCCAGGGGAAATGAACACTGAAGCTTTCTTT. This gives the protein CASSLARPGEMNTEAFF.

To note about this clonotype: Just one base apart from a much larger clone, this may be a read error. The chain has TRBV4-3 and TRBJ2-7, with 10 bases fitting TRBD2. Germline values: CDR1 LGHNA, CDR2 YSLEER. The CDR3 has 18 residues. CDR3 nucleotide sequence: TGCGCCAGCAACCAAGTTATCCGGGAGCGGGAGGGTCGTTACGAGCAGTACTTC. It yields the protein CASNQVIREREGRYEQYF.

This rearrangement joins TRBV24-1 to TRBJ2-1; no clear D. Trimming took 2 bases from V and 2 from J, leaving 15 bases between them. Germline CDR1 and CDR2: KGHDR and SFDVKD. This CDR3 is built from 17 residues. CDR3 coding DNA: TGTGCCACCAGTGATTCCGCAGGCCTGTCCCCCTACAATGAGCAGTTCTTC. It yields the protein CATSDSAGLSPYNEQFF.

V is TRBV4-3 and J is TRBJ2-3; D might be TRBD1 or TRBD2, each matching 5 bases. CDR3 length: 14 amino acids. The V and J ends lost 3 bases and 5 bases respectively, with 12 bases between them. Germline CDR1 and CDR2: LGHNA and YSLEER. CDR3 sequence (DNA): TGCGCCAGCAGCCATCGGGGCTCGGGAGATACGCAGTATTTT. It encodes CASSHRGSGDTQYF.